One and the same sample provided the 21 T cell receptor beta chains below, sequenced in a study of blood T cell repertoires in COVID-19. This table comes from immunoSEQ multiplex PCR, and its TCRdb copy is limited to in-frame clones, with some not included. The table lists about 43,000 clones, roughly nine tenths of them singletons. The sequencing sample was made of peripheral blood. The origin of the receptors is a woman aged 80 or over with active COVID-19.

The chain couples TRBV7-8 to TRBJ2-4; D is unresolved. Per the germline V gene, CDR1 is SGHVS and CDR2 is FQNEAQ. Trimming left V 1 base short and J 5 bases short, with 6 bases between. The CDR3 contains 13 residues. CDR3 DNA sequence: TGTGCCAGCAGCTTAGGTCAGGAAAACATTCAGTACTTC. Translating gives CASSLGQENIQYF.

This clone has just one count. The rearrangement uses TRBV19 and TRBJ1-6; tentatively, D is TRBD1 (5 bases). CDR3 length equals 14 residues. CDR1 LNHDA and CDR2 SQIVND come from the germline V gene (reference sequence). V shed 4 bases and J shed 9 bases, with 13 bases lying between them. The CDR3 spells CASSTDTTGSPLHF. The CDR3 DNA follows: TGTGCCAGTAGTACGGACACCACTGGTTCACCCCTCCACTTT. Full variable domain (missing parts from reference TRBV19 and TRBJ1-6): DGGITQSPKYLFRKEGQNVTLSCEQNLNHDAMYWYRQDPGQGLRLIYYSQIVNDFQKGDIAEGYSVSREKKESFPLTVTSAQKNPTAFYLCASSTDTTGSPLHFGNGTRLTVT.

The V gene is TRBV5-6, the J gene TRBJ1-5, with 9 nucleotides matching TRBD1. CDR1 and CDR2 (germline): SGHDT, YYEEEE. There are 15 residues in the CDR3. The junction had 8 bases not matched to a gene; V was cut back by 6 bases and J by 4 bases. CDR3 bases: TGTGCCAGCATCAAACAGGGGGCGAGGAATCAGCCCCAGCATTTT. Translated: CASIKQGARNQPQHF. The full variable domain, completed using reference TRBV5-6 and TRBJ1-5, is DAGVTQSPTHLIKTRGQQVTLRCSPKSGHDTVSWYQQALGQGPQFIFQYYEEEERQRGNFPDRFSGHQFPNYSSELNVNALLLGDSALYLCASIKQGARNQPQHFGDGTRLSIL.

This rearrangement joins TRBV28 to TRBJ1-5; 7 positions agree with TRBD1. The CDR3 spans 13 residues. V gave up 6 bases and J gave up 5 bases; unmatched junction bases: 4. Germline V lookup: CDR1 MDHEN, CDR2 SYDVKM. As DNA, the CDR3 is TGTGCCAGCAGATCCGACAGGGATCAGCCCCAGCATTTT. Amino acids: CASRSDRDQPQHF. Drawing the rest from reference TRBV28 and TRBJ1-5, the complete variable domain is DVKVTQSSRYLVKRTGEKVFLECVQDMDHENMFWYRQDPGLGLRLIYFSYDVKMKEKGDIPEGYSVSREKKERFSLILESASTNQTSMYLCASRSDRDQPQHFGDGTRLSIL.

The chain couples TRBV4-1 to TRBJ2-5; the D gene is possibly TRBD1 (5 bases). Germline assignment: CDR1 MGHRA and CDR2 YSYEKL. V dropped 1 base and J dropped 5 bases, with 17 bases sitting between them. The CDR3 is made up of 16 amino acids. CDR3 amino acids: CASSQVGHSKDETQYF. DNA for the CDR3: TGCGCCAGCAGCCAAGTTGGACACTCGAAAGACGAGACCCAGTACTTC.

This sequence joins TRBV20-1 and TRBJ2-7; 7 nucleotides align to TRBD1. Unmatched junction bases numbered 7, after V lost 3 bases and J lost 5 bases. Germline loops: CDR1 DFQATT, CDR2 SNEGSKA (reference sequence). The CDR3 totals 13 residues. CDR3 bases: TGCAGTGCTAGTAGGGGGCGAGAAAACGAGCAGTACTTC. Its protein is CSASRGRENEQYF.

CDR3 bases: TGTGCCAGCAGCCAAGAGGCTACAGGAGCCTATGGCTACACCTTC. It translates to CASSQEATGAYGYTF. This sequence joins TRBV3-1 (or the pseudogene TRBV3-2) and TRBJ1-2, with TRBD1 as a possible D gene (5 bases). Per germline, CDR1 LGHDT and CDR2 YNNKEL (reference sequence). Trimming shortened V by 0 bases and J by 4 bases, and 12 bases separated the two germline ends. The CDR3 spans 15 residues.

The chain carries TRBV7-2 and TRBJ2-5, with TRBD2 identical over 9 bases. The J segment lost 5 bases and the V segment lost 0 bases, leaving 7 bases of the junction unmatched. The CDR3 is 16 amino acids. Germline CDR1 SGHTA, CDR2 FQGNSA. This chain's CDR3 is CASSLALAGLRETQYF. As DNA, the CDR3 is TGTGCCAGCAGCTTAGCTCTAGCGGGGCTTAGGGAGACCCAGTACTTC.

Written as DNA, the CDR3 is TGTGCCTACCCGACAGGGCGAAACTATGGCTACACCTTC. It yields the protein CAYPTGRNYGYTF. The genes are TRBV30 and TRBJ1-2; 7 bases align to TRBD1. With V trimmed by 7 bases and J by 2 bases, 7 bases remained unmatched. Germline values: CDR1 GTSNPN, CDR2 SVGIG (reference sequence). CDR3 size: 13 residues.

The V and J genes are TRBV5-1 and TRBJ2-4; D unresolved. The V end lost 0 bases, the J end lost 3 bases, and 7 bases lay between the germline ends. CDR1 and CDR2 (germline): SGHRS, YFSETQ. The CDR3 runs to 14 residues. The CDR3 sequence is CASSLETGKNIQYF. DNA for the CDR3: TGCGCCAGCAGCTTGGAAACCGGCAAAAACATTCAGTACTTC.

This sequence joins TRBV6-1 and TRBJ1-2, with a weak D call TRBD1 (5 bases). Trimming took off 2 bases at V and 3 bases at J, with 13 bases between the two ends. The germline V gene encodes CDR1 MNHNS and CDR2 SASEGT. The CDR3 consists of 15 residues. CDR3 sequence: CASSELPRTYYGYTF. DNA for the CDR3: TGTGCCAGCAGTGAACTCCCCCGGACATACTATGGCTACACCTTC.

The V gene is TRBV4-1, the J gene TRBJ2-1; TRBD2 matches at 14 bases. Looked up from germline, CDR1 is MGHRA and CDR2 is YSYEKL. V trimming: 4 bases; J trimming: 6 bases; junction bases outside the gene matches: 8. The CDR3 has 17 amino acids. The CDR3 loop is CASSRGLAGDKINEQFF. CDR3 sequence (DNA): TGCGCCAGCAGCCGGGGACTAGCGGGGGATAAGATCAATGAGCAGTTCTTC.

V gene TRBV19 combines with J gene TRBJ2-7; TRBD2 aligns across 8 bases. This CDR3 spans 14 amino acids. Germline loops: CDR1 LNHDA, CDR2 SQIVND (reference sequence). Trimming at V came to 5 bases and at J to 3 bases, leaving 6 bases not matched to a gene. The CDR3 region has the DNA TGTGCCAGTAGTTCGGGGGGGCCGGGCTACGAGCAGTACTTC. Protein sequence: CASSSGGPGYEQYF.

This chain links TRBV19 with TRBJ2-3; D perhaps matches TRBD1 (5 bases). The germline CDR1 and CDR2 sequences are LNHDA and SQIVND (reference sequence). Trimming left V 8 bases short and J 0 bases short, with 6 bases between. This CDR3 has 12 residues. The DNA of the CDR3 is TGTGCCAGTCAGGGAAGCACAGATACGCAGTATTTT. Its translation is CASQGSTDTQYF.

The genes are TRBV30 and TRBJ1-4, with a possible D match to TRBD1 (6 bases). The ends were cut back, 7 bases at V and 0 bases at J, with 12 bases in the middle. CDR1 GTSNPN and CDR2 SVGIG come from the germline V gene (reference sequence). The CDR3 contains 14 residues. The CDR3, as DNA: TGTGCCTCCAGGGGTCTTGCAACTAATGAAAAACTGTTTTTT. This gives the protein CASRGLATNEKLFF.

The chain employs TRBV2 and TRBJ2-2; 9 nucleotides line up with TRBD1. Germline assignment: CDR1 SNHLY and CDR2 FYNNEI. The CDR3 runs 15 residues. V lost 9 bases and J lost 0; bases outside the gene matches: 5. CDR3 region: CASKRQGANTGELFF. The CDR3 DNA reads TGTGCCAGTAAAAGACAGGGGGCGAACACCGGGGAGCTGTTTTTT.

This clone was counted a few times. The chain is built from TRBV4-1 and TRBJ2-5; 8 bases are shared with TRBD2. This CDR3 region has 17 residues. Germline V CDR1 and CDR2: MGHRA, YSYEKL. Trimming took 1 base from V and 1 from J; bases not matched to a gene: 8. CDR3 loop: CASSQVMGLEFQETQYF. The DNA of the CDR3 is TGCGCCAGCAGCCAAGTCATGGGACTAGAATTCCAAGAGACCCAGTACTTC.

V and J are TRBV5-5 and TRBJ2-1, with D maybe TRBD1 (5 bases). CDR3 length: 15 residues. The V and J ends lost 4 bases and 0 bases respectively, with 11 bases between them. Per the germline V gene, CDR1 is SGHKS and CDR2 is YYEKEE (reference sequence). CDR3: CASSAGASSYNEQFF. CDR3 sequence (DNA): TGTGCCAGCAGCGCTGGGGCTAGCTCCTACAATGAGCAGTTCTTC.

The chain links TRBV7-9 to TRBJ2-5; D is unresolved. CDR3 size: 12 residues. Germline CDR1 SEHNR, CDR2 FQNEAQ (reference sequence). The V and J ends lost 5 bases and 5 bases respectively, with 9 bases between them. The CDR3 sequence is CASSLLEETQYF. The CDR3 nucleotides read TGTGCCAGCAGCCTACTTGAGGAGACCCAGTACTTC.

V gene TRBV21-1 combines with J gene TRBJ2-5; TRBD2, the table's D call, was not compared with the DNA. TRBV21-1 constitutes a pseudogene. There are 16 residues in the CDR3. The CDR3 is CASSKRYGGGEETQYF. The CDR3 DNA reads as TGTGCCAGCAGCAAAAGGTACGGCGGGGGGGAGGAGACCCAGTACTTC.

This rearrangement joins TRBV19 to TRBJ2-2, with TRBD1 as a possible D gene (6 bases). V lost 3 bases, J lost 0 bases, and 11 bases lay in between. CDR3 length equals 16 residues. Germline CDR1 LNHDA, CDR2 SQIVND (reference sequence). CDR3 in DNA: TGTGCCAGTAGTATTTCGGGACACCCGAACACCGGGGAGCTGTTTTTT. This translates into CASSISGHPNTGELFF. Full variable domain (outside the CDR3, taken from reference TRBV19 and TRBJ2-2): DGGITQSPKYLFRKEGQNVTLSCEQNLNHDAMYWYRQDPGQGLRLIYYSQIVNDFQKGDIAEGYSVSREKKESFPLTVTSAQKNPTAFYLCASSISGHPNTGELFFGEGSRLTVL.